These T cell receptor beta chains were read from a single sample in a study of T-cell memory formation after mild COVID-19. TCRdb used MiXCR to reprocess the 5' RACE reads, holding one entry per CDR3 protein. The table includes a few hundred thousand distinct CDR3 sequences, roughly 18% detected once. Sequencing input: PBMCs or a T cell subset sorted from them (not recorded which). These receptors all stem from a man between 18 and 29 years old who had mild COVID-19 (a few samples of this study predate the infection). Cell type and time point are not known. The CDR3 runs from the conserved cysteine through the conserved F or W. Each record gives: V gene, D gene, clone size, J gene, CDR3 protein, CDR3 DNA. A D gene is named only where the DNA matches it firmly. Part of the rows lack a size; the others show once, few, many or a class for expanded clones.

TRBV7-9	.	many	TRBJ1-2	CASSEQVYGYTF	TGTGCCAGCAGCGAACAAGTTTATGGCTACACCTTC
TRBV29-1	.	.	TRBJ2-3	CSVVPRDTDTQYF	TGCAGCGTTGTACCGAGGGACACAGATACGCAGTATTTT
TRBV9	.	.	TRBJ1-4	CASSSRGSNEKLFF	TGTGCCAGCAGCTCCCGTGGGTCTAATGAAAAACTGTTTTTT
TRBV7-2	TRBD2	.	TRBJ2-5	CASSLMGLATQETQYF	TGTGCCAGCAGCTTAATGGGACTAGCTACTCAAGAGACCCAGTACTTC
TRBV12-3/TRBV12-4	.	many	TRBJ2-7	CASSQGNSYEQYF	TGTGCCAGCAGCCAGGGGAACTCCTACGAGCAGTACTTC
TRBV5-6	TRBD1	few	TRBJ1-2	CASSLTGQGSYGYTF	TGTGCCAGCAGCTTGACGGGACAGGGCTCCTATGGCTACACCTTC
TRBV6-5	.	.	TRBJ1-5	CASSYRVGDQPQHF	TGTGCCAGCAGTTACAGGGTTGGGGATCAGCCCCAGCATTTT
TRBV5-8	.	few	TRBJ2-7	CASSPQRHEQYF	TGTGCCAGCAGCCCCCAGAGGCACGAGCAGTACTTC
TRBV7-9	TRBD1	few	TRBJ1-2	CASSPLGTGQYGYTF	TGTGCCAGCAGCCCTTTAGGGACAGGGCAATATGGCTACACCTTC
TRBV6-5	.	.	TRBJ1-1	CASSYSSTTNTEAFF	TGTGCCAGCAGTTACTCGTCAACAACGAACACTGAAGCTTTCTTT
TRBV6-6	.	.	TRBJ1-1	CASSYFHGQYTEAFF	TGTGCCAGCAGTTACTTTCACGGACAGTACACTGAAGCTTTCTTT
TRBV2	.	few	TRBJ2-7	CASMFSRIVYEQYF	TGTGCCAGCATGTTCTCTCGAATCGTCTACGAGCAGTACTTC
TRBV6-1	.	few	TRBJ1-3	CASSYRNTIYF	TGTGCCAGCAGTTATAGAAACACCATATATTTT
TRBV5-5	.	few	TRBJ1-3	CASSLGAGNSGNTIYF	TGTGCCAGCAGCTTGGGGGCCGGAAACTCTGGAAACACCATATATTTT
TRBV6-5	TRBD2	.	TRBJ2-1	CASSTTSGGFRIRNEQFF	TGTGCCAGCAGCACGACTAGCGGGGGGTTCCGGATTCGCAATGAGCAGTTCTTC